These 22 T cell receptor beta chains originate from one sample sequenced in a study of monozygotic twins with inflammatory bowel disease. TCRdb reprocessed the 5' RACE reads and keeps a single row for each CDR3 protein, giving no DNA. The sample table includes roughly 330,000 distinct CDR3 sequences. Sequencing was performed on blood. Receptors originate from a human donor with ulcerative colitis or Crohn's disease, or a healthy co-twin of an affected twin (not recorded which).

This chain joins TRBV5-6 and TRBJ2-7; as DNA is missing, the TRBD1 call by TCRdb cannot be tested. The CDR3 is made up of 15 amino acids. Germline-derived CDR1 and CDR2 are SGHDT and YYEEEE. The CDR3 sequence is CASSWTGTVSYEQYF.

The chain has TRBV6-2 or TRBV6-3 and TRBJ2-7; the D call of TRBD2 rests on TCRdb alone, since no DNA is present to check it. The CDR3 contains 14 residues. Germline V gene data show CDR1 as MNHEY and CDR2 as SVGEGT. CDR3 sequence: CASSHAAGTHEQYF.

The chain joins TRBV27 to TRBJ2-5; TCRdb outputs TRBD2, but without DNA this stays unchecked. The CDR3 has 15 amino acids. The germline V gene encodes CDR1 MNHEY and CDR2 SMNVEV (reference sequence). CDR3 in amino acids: CASSLSISSGETQYF.

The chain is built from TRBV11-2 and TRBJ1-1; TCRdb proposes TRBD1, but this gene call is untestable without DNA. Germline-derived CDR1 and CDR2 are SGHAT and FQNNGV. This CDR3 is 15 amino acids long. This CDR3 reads CASSLFGGRLAEAFF.

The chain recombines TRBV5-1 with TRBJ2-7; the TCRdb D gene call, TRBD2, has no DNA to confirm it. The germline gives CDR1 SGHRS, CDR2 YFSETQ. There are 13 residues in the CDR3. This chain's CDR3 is CASSGGPSYEQYF.

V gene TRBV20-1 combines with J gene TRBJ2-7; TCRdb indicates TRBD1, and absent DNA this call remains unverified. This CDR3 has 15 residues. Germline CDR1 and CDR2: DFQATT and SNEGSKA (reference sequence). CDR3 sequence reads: CSARNPGQGAYEQYF.

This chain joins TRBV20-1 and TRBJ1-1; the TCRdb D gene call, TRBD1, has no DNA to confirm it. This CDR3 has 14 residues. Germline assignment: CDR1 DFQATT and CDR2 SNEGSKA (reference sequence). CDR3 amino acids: CSARTVRENTEAFF.

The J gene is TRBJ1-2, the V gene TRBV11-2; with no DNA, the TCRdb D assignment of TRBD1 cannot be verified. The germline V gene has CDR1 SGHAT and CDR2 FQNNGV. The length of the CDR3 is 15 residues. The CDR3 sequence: CASSSLKQGARGYTF.

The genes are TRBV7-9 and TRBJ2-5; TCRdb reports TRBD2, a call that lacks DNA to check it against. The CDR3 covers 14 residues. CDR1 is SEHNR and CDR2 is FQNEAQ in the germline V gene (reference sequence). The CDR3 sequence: CASSLSETRETQYF.

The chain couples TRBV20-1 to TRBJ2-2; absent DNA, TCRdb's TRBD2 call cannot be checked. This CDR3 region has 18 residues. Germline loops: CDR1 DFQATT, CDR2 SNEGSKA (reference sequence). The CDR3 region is CSARDQGLAGGWAGELFF.

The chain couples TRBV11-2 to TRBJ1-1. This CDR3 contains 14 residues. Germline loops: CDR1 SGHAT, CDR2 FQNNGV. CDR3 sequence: CASSYPRLGTEAFF.

CDR3: CASGRGNEQYF. The chain uses TRBV5-1 and TRBJ2-7; without DNA, the TCRdb call of TRBD1 cannot be checked. This CDR3 contains 11 residues. Germline V CDR1 and CDR2: SGHRS, YFSETQ.

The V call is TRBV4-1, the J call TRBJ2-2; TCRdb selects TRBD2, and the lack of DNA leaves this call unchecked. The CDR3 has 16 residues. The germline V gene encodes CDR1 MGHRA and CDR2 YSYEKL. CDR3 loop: CASSQVSGGGTGELFF.

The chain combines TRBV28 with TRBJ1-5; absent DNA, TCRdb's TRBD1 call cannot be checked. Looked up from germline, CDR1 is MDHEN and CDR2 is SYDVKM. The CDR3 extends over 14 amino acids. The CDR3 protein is CASRATGGRLTWHF.

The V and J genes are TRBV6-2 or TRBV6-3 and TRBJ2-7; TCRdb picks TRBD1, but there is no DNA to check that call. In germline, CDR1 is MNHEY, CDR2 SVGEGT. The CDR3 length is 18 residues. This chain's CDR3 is CASRLRDRGGPSSYEQYF.

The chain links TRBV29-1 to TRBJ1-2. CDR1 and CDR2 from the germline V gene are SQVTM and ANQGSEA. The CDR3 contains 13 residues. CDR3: CSVVRLTSGGYTF.

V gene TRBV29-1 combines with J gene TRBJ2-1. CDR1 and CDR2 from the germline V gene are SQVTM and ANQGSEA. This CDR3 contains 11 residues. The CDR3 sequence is CSVESWVTQFF.

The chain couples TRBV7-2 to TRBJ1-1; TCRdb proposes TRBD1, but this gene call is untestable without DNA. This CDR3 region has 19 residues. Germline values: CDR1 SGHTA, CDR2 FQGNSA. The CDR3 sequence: CASSLASHWTATLNTEAFF.

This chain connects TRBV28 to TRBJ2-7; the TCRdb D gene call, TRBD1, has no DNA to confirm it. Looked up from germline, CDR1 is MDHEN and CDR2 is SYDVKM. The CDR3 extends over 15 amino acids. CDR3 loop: CASSSTGLGDYEQYF.

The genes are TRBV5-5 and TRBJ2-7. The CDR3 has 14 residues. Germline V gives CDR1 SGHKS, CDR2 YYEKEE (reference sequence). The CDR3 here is CASSFVGSFYEQYF.

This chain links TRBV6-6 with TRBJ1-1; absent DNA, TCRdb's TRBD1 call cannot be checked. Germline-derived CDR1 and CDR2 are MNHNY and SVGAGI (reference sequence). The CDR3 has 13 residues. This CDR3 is CASSYPGGTEAFF.

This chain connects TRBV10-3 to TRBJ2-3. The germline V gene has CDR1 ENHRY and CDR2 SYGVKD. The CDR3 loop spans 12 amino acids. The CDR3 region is CAISGGADTQYF.